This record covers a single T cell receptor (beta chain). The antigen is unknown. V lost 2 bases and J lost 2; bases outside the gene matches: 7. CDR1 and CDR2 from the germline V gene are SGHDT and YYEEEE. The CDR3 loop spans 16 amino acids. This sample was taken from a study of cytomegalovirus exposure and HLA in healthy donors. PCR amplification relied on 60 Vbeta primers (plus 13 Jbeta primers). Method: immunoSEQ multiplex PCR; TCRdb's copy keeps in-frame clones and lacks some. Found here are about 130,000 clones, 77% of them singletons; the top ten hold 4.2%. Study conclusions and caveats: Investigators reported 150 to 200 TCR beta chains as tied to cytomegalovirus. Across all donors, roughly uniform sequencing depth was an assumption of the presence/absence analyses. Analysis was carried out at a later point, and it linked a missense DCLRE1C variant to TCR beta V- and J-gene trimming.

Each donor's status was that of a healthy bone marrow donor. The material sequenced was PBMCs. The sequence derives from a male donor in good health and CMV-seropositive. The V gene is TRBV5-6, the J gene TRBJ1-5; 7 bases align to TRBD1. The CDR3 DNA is TGTGCCAGCAGCTTCGGGGCAGGGGGAGGCAATCAGCCCCAGCATTTT. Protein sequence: CASSFGAGGGNQPQHF.